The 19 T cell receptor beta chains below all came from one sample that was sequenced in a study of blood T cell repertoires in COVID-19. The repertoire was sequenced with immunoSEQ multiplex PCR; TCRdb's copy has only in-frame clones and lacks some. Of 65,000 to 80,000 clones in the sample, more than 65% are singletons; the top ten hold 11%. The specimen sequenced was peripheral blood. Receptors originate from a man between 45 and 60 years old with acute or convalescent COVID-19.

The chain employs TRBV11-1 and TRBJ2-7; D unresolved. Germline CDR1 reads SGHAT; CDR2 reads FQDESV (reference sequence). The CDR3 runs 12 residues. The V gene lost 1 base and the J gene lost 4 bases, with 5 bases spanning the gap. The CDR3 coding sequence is TGTGCCAGCAGCTTAGGAGCGTACGAGCAGTACTTC. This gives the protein CASSLGAYEQYF.

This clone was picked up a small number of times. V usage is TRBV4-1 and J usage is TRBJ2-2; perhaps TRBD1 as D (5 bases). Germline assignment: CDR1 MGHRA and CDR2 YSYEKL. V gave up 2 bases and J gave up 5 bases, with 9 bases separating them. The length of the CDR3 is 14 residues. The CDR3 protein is CASSQISGTGELFF. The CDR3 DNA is TGCGCCAGCAGCCAAATTTCAGGGACCGGGGAGCTGTTTTTT.

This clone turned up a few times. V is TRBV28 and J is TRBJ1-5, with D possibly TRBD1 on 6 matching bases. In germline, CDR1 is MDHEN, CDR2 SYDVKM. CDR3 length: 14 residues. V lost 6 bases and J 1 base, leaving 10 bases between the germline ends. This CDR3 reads CASRPGVSNQPQHF. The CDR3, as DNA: TGTGCCAGCAGACCAGGGGTGAGCAATCAGCCCCAGCATTTT.

The CDR3 sequence is CASSLGDITEAFF. The CDR3 DNA is TGTGCCAGCAGCTTAGGGGACATTACTGAAGCTTTCTTT. The rearrangement joins TRBV11-2 to TRBJ1-1; tentative D call: TRBD1 (6 bases). Trimming removed 1 base from V and 5 bases from J, with 8 bases in between. This CDR3 has 13 residues. CDR1 SGHAT and CDR2 FQNNGV come from the germline V gene.

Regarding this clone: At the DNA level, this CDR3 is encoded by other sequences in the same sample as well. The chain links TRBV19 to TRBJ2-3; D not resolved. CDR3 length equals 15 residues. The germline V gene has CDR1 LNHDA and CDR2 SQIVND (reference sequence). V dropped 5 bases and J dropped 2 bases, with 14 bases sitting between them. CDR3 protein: CASSASGGVTDTQYF. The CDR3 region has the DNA TGTGCCAGTAGTGCCAGTGGCGGCGTCACAGATACGCAGTATTTT.

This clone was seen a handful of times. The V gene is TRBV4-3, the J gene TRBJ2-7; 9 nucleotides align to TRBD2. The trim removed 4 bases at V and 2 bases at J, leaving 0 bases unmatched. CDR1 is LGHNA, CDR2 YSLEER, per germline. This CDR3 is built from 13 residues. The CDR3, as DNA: TGCGCCAGCAGCCGACTAGCGGCCTACGAGCAGTACTTC. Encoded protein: CASSRLAAYEQYF.

The CDR3 spells CSVDPTGLSWGYTF. In DNA, the CDR3 is TGCAGCGTTGATCCGACAGGCCTCTCTTGGGGCTACACCTTC. V gene TRBV29-1 combines with J gene TRBJ1-2, with D possibly TRBD1 on 6 matching bases. This CDR3 has 14 amino acids. Germline CDR1 SQVTM, CDR2 ANQGSEA. V lost 3 bases, J lost 8 bases, and 19 bases lay in between.

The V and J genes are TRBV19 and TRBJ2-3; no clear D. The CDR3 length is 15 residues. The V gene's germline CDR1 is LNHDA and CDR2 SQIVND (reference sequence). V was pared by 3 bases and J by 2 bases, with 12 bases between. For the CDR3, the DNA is TGTGCCAGTAGTATTTCGCGGAGTACCACAGATACGCAGTATTTT. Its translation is CASSISRSTTDTQYF.

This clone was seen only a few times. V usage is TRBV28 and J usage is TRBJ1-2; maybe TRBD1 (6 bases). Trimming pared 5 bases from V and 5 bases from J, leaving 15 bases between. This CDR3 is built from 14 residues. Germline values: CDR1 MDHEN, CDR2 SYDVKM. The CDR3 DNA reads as TGTGCCAGCAGTCCCGGGACAAGAGTTTATGGCTACACCTTC. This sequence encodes CASSPGTRVYGYTF.

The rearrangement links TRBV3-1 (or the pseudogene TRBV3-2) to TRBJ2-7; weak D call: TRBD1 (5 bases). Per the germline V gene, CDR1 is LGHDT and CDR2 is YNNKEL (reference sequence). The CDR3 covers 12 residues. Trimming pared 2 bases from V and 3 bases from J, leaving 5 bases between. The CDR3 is CASSQTGYEQYF. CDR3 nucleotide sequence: TGTGCCAGCAGCCAAACAGGCTACGAGCAGTACTTC.

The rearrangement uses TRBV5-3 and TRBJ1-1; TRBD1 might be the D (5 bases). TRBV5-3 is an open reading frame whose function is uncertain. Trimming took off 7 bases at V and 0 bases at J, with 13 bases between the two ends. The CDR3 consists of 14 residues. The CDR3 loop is CARPLSGLNTEAFF. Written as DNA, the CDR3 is TGTGCCAGACCCCTTTCAGGGCTGAACACTGAAGCTTTCTTT.

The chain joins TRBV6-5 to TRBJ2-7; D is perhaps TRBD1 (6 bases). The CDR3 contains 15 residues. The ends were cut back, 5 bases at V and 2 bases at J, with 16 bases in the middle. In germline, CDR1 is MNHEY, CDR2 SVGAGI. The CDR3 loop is CASSLQGSLAYEQYF. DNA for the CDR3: TGTGCCAGCAGTCTACAGGGTTCATTGGCCTACGAGCAGTACTTC.

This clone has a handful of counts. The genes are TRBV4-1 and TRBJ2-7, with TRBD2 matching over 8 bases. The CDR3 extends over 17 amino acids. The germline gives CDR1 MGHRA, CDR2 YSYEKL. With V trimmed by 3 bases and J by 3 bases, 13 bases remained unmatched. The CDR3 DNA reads TGCGCCAGCAGCCAGACATCGGGAGGGGCCTTCAACTACGAGCAGTACTTC. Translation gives CASSQTSGGAFNYEQYF.

CDR3 nucleotide sequence: TGCGCCAGCAGTCTGACCGGGGCCTACGAGCAGTACTTC. This translates into CASSLTGAYEQYF. The rearrangement uses TRBV5-1 and TRBJ2-7; a weak D match, TRBD2 (5 bases). V shed 5 bases and J shed 2 bases, with 11 bases lying between them. The length of the CDR3 is 13 residues. Germline loops: CDR1 SGHRS, CDR2 YFSETQ.

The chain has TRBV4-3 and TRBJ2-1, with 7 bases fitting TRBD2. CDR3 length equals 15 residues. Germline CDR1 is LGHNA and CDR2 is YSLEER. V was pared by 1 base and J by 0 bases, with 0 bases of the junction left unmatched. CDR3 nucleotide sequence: TGCGCCAGCAGCCAAGGCGGGAGCTCCTACAATGAGCAGTTCTTC. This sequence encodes CASSQGGSSYNEQFF.

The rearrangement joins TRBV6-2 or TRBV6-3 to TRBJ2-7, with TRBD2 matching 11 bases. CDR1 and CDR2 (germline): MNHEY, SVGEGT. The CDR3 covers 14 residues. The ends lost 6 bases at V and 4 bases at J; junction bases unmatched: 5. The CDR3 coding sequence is TGTGCCAGCAGCCGCGCTAGCGGGGGGTACGAGCAGTACTTC. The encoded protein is CASSRASGGYEQYF.

CDR3 loop: CASSEATVTDTQYF. CDR3 DNA: TGTGCCAGCAGTGAGGCGACAGTCACAGATACGCAGTATTTT. The genes are TRBV6-1 and TRBJ2-3, with D tentatively TRBD1 (5 bases). Germline values: CDR1 MNHNS, CDR2 SASEGT. With 3 bases removed from V and 2 bases from J, the gap between germline ends came to 9 bases. CDR3 length: 14 residues.

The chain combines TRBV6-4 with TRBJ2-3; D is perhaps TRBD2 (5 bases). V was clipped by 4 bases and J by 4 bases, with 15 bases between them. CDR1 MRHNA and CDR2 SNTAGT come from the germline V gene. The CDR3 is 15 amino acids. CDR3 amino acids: CASSAFGSRADTQYF. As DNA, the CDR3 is TGTGCCAGCAGTGCTTTTGGGTCGAGGGCAGATACGCAGTATTTT.

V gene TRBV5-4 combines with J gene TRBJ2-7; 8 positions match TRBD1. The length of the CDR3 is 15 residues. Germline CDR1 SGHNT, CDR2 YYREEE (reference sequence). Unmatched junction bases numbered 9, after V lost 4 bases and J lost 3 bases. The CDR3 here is CASSPSGTGLYEQYF. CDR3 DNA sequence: TGTGCCAGCAGCCCCTCCGGGACAGGCCTCTACGAGCAGTACTTC.